These 10 T cell receptor beta chains originate from one sample sequenced in a study of OX40 agonist ivuxolimab in advanced cancers. Repertoires were generated with immunoSEQ multiplex PCR, while TCRdb's copy carries only in-frame clones and drops some. The table records fewer than 80,000 clones, 85% to 90% of them present only once. The material was CD4+ or CD8+ T cells sorted from blood, obtained in a trial of the OX40 agonist ivuxolimab. All receptors derive from an adult with an advanced solid tumor such as melanoma, head and neck, liver or kidney cancer.

The gene calls are TRBV16 and TRBJ1-5, with D unclear. CDR1 is KGHSY and CDR2 is FQNENV in the germline V gene. V was shortened by 4 bases and J by 4 bases, with 14 bases between the two germline ends. The CDR3 length is 15 residues. CDR3 sequence: CASSLSSRDNQPQHF. CDR3 nucleotide sequence: TGTGCCAGCAGCCTATCTTCTAGGGATAATCAGCCCCAGCATTTT. The full variable domain, with the rest looked up from reference TRBV16 and TRBJ1-5, is GEEVAQTPKHLVRGEGQKAKLYCAPIKGHSYVFWYQQVLKNEFKFLISFQNENVFDETGMPKERFSAKCLPNSPCSLEIQATKLEDSAVYFCASSLSSRDNQPQHFGDGTRLSIL.

V and J are TRBV18 and TRBJ1-1, with no clear D. V was trimmed by 6 bases and J by 5 bases, leaving 13 bases between them. Germline V CDR1 and CDR2: KGHSH, LQKENI. The CDR3 has 13 amino acids. CDR3 sequence reads: CASSVIKETEAFF. The CDR3 DNA sequence: TGTGCCAGCTCCGTCATTAAAGAGACTGAAGCTTTCTTT.

The chain uses TRBV6-5 and TRBJ1-2, with D perhaps TRBD1 (5 bases). Germline V gene lookup returns CDR1 MNHEY and CDR2 SVGAGI. The V end lost 6 bases, the J end lost 8 bases, and 16 bases lay between the germline ends. This CDR3 has 13 amino acids. DNA for the CDR3: TGTGCCAGCAGCATCCAGGGTAATCGAGGCTACACCTTC. Translation: CASSIQGNRGYTF.

The chain is built from TRBV7-9 and TRBJ1-5; 8 nucleotides align to TRBD1. CDR1 and CDR2 (germline): SEHNR, FQNEAQ (reference sequence). Trimming cost V 5 bases and J 3 bases; bases outside gene matches: 9. This CDR3 is built from 16 residues. This CDR3 is CASSPGQGADNQPQHF. CDR3 coding DNA: TGTGCCAGCAGCCCAGGCCAGGGGGCGGACAATCAGCCCCAGCATTTT.

This chain links TRBV11-3 with TRBJ2-3, with 8 nucleotides matching TRBD2. V lost 5 bases to trimming and J lost 3 bases; unmatched junction nucleotides: 7. CDR3 length equals 15 residues. Germline V CDR1 and CDR2: SGHNT, YENEEA. The CDR3 DNA reads TGTGCCAGCAGCCTAAGGGCGGGGGGAACAGATACGCAGTATTTT. Translated, it gives CASSLRAGGTDTQYF.

The rearrangement uses TRBV18 and TRBJ1-2; possibly TRBD1 for D (5 bases). CDR1 and CDR2 (germline): KGHSH, LQKENI. The CDR3 extends over 15 amino acids. V lost 3 bases, J lost 0 bases, and 11 bases lay in between. As DNA, the CDR3 is TGTGCCAGCTCACCCGGGACGGCGACTAACTATGGCTACACCTTC. Amino acid sequence: CASSPGTATNYGYTF. The whole variable domain, remainder taken from reference TRBV18 and TRBJ1-2, is NAGVMQNPRHLVRRRGQEARLRCSPMKGHSHVYWYRQLPEEGLKFMVYLQKENIIDESGMPKERFSAEFPKEGPSILRIQQVVRGDSAAYFCASSPGTATNYGYTFGSGTRLTVV.

This clone was picked up one time. V gene TRBV6-1 combines with J gene TRBJ2-7; 8 nucleotides agree with TRBD2. CDR3 length: 14 residues. Per germline, CDR1 MNHNS and CDR2 SASEGT. Trimming took 5 bases from V and 3 from J; bases not matched to a gene: 6. The CDR3 loop reads CASSLTGTSYEQYF. As DNA, the CDR3 is TGTGCCAGCAGTTTGACCGGGACTAGCTACGAGCAGTACTTC.

This chain links TRBV4-1 with TRBJ2-4, with TRBD1 as a possible D gene (5 bases). CDR3 size: 19 residues. Trimming took off 5 bases at V and 3 bases at J, with 26 bases between the two ends. The germline CDR1 and CDR2 sequences are MGHRA and YSYEKL. CDR3 sequence: CASSSVQGPRYLNKNIQYF. The DNA of the CDR3 is TGCGCCAGCAGCTCGGTCCAGGGCCCCAGGTACCTGAACAAAAACATTCAGTACTTC.

This rearrangement joins TRBV5-8 to TRBJ2-5; 9 bases map to TRBD1. V lost 5 bases, J lost 6 bases, and 5 bases stayed unmatched. The CDR3 is made up of 13 amino acids. Germline-derived CDR1 and CDR2 are SGHTS and YDEGEE. The CDR3 nucleotides read TGTGCCAGCAGTTGGACAGGGGTAAAGACCCAGTACTTC. Protein product: CASSWTGVKTQYF.

The rearrangement uses TRBV7-9 and TRBJ1-1, with 9 bases matching TRBD1. This CDR3 region has 18 residues. From germline, CDR1 is SEHNR and CDR2 FQNEAQ (reference sequence). The junction had 12 bases not matched to a gene; V was cut back by 0 bases and J by 4 bases. This CDR3 is CASSLAKIRDRAATEAFF. CDR3 sequence (DNA): TGTGCCAGCAGCTTAGCTAAAATCCGGGACAGGGCGGCCACTGAAGCTTTCTTT.